A single TCR beta chain is shown here with its context. Its cognate antigen is unknown. TCRdb's copy holds only in-frame clones and misses some; the assay was immunoSEQ multiplex PCR. The top ten hold less than 2% of the sample, which has roughly 110,000 clones, about 87% seen once. The data originate from a study of cytomegalovirus exposure and HLA in healthy donors. Study-wide points: According to reports, the classifier identified cytomegalovirus status with high specificity and sensitivity. The tendency of first-cohort TCR clusters to co-occur in the roughly 120 validation repertoires was identified by a subsequent analysis. Three CMV-associated chains were confirmed in vitro to be specific for CMV antigens. The study labeled about 160 TCR beta chains cytomegalovirus-associated.

With V trimmed by 0 bases and J by 0 bases, 1 base remained unmatched. Germline V lookup: CDR1 SGHNT, CDR2 YENEEA. This CDR3 has 15 amino acids. This clonotype was sampled from a woman aged 18-29 years in good health and CMV-seropositive. The sequenced material came from PBMCs. This chain connects TRBV11-3 to TRBJ2-5, with 7 bases identical to TRBD2. CDR3 bases: TGTGCCAGCAGCTTAGAAGGGACTAACCAAGAGACCCAGTACTTC. It translates to CASSLEGTNQETQYF.